A selection of T cell receptor beta chains follows, all from one sample in a study of blood T cell repertoires in COVID-19. Repertoires were generated with immunoSEQ multiplex PCR, while TCRdb's copy carries only in-frame clones and drops some. This sample has some 47,000 clones; around 88% occur once, and the top ten carry approximately 2%. Sequenced input: peripheral blood. The receptors originated from a woman aged 55-70 years with acute or convalescent COVID-19. The CDR3 runs from the conserved cysteine through the conserved F or W. A D gene is named only where the DNA matches it firmly. Size is stated for part of the rows, as once, few or many counts, or as a class when the clone is expanded.

CDR3nt: TGTGCCACCAGCAGAGACCCCCTTGAGGATCAGCCCCAGCATTTT
CDR3aa: CATSRDPLEDQPQHF
v_gene: TRBV15
j_gene: TRBJ1-5
abundance: NA
d_gene: NA

CDR3nt: TGCGCCAGCAGCTTGGTTTCCTCCGGGGAAAGTGGCTACACCTTC
CDR3aa: CASSLVSSGESGYTF
v_gene: TRBV5-1
j_gene: TRBJ1-2
abundance: NA
d_gene: NA

CDR3nt: TGTGCCAGCAGCCCGCGGATCGGAGATACGCAGTATTTT
CDR3aa: CASSPRIGDTQYF
v_gene: TRBV9
j_gene: TRBJ2-3
abundance: NA
d_gene: NA

CDR3nt: TGTGCCTGGAGTGTACCGGGATATAACTACAATGAGCAGTTCTTC
CDR3aa: CAWSVPGYNYNEQFF
v_gene: TRBV30
j_gene: TRBJ2-1
abundance: once
d_gene: NA

CDR3nt: TGTGCCAGTAGTATGAGGAGGCAGTCGGCCTCTGAAGCTTTCTTT
CDR3aa: CASSMRRQSASEAFF
v_gene: TRBV19
j_gene: TRBJ1-1
abundance: NA
d_gene: NA

CDR3nt: TGTGCCAGCAGCCAAAAAGGGGGGGCTGAAAAACTGTTTTTT
CDR3aa: CASSQKGGAEKLFF
v_gene: TRBV3-1/TRBV3-2
j_gene: TRBJ1-4
abundance: NA
d_gene: NA

CDR3nt: TGTGCCAGCAGCTACCAGGGCTCTGGAAACACCATATATTTT
CDR3aa: CASSYQGSGNTIYF
v_gene: TRBV7-9
j_gene: TRBJ1-3
abundance: NA
d_gene: NA

CDR3nt: TGTGCCAGCGAGGGCGCTAATCAGCCCCAGCATTTT
CDR3aa: CASEGANQPQHF
v_gene: TRBV28
j_gene: TRBJ1-5
abundance: NA
d_gene: NA

CDR3nt: TGCGCCAGTCGTAATCCGAGCGGCGTTTCCTACAATGAGCAGTTCTTC
CDR3aa: CASRNPSGVSYNEQFF
v_gene: TRBV10-2
j_gene: TRBJ2-1
abundance: NA
d_gene: NA

CDR3nt: TGCGCCAGCAGCCCCGGGGTAGTTCGAGAGACCCAGTACTTC
CDR3aa: CASSPGVVRETQYF
v_gene: TRBV4-1
j_gene: TRBJ2-5
abundance: NA
d_gene: NA

CDR3nt: TGTGCCAGCAGCCAAGGAGGGGGGGGGAGGAACACTGAAGCTTTCTTT
CDR3aa: CASSQGGGGRNTEAFF
v_gene: TRBV3-1/TRBV3-2
j_gene: TRBJ1-1
abundance: NA
d_gene: NA

CDR3nt: TGTGCCAGCAGCCAAGACGGAGAGACCCAGTACTTC
CDR3aa: CASSQDGETQYF
v_gene: TRBV3-1/TRBV3-2
j_gene: TRBJ2-5
abundance: NA
d_gene: NA

CDR3nt: TGTGCCAGCAGCTTACGCGGGGGTAATAGGTTTTCCTCCCTATTTCTTCCCAATGAGCAGTTCTTC
CDR3aa: CASSLRGGNRFSSLFLPNEQFF
v_gene: TRBV7-3
j_gene: TRBJ2-1
abundance: NA
d_gene: TRBD2

CDR3nt: TGTGCCAGCAGCCAGGAACGGACAGAAGTGAACACTGAAGCTTTCTTT
CDR3aa: CASSQERTEVNTEAFF
v_gene: TRBV4-2
j_gene: TRBJ1-1
abundance: NA
d_gene: NA

CDR3nt: TGTGCCAGTAGTATCGACGGGGGGGGGACCCAGTACTTC
CDR3aa: CASSIDGGGTQYF
v_gene: TRBV19
j_gene: TRBJ2-5
abundance: few
d_gene: TRBD2

CDR3nt: TGTGCCAGTAGTAGAAGAGGGACAGGGAGGATTCAGCCCCAGCATTTT
CDR3aa: CASSRRGTGRIQPQHF
v_gene: TRBV19
j_gene: TRBJ1-5
abundance: NA
d_gene: TRBD1

CDR3nt: TGTGCCAGCAGCCCAGATGCAGGCAGCTACGAGCAGTACTTC
CDR3aa: CASSPDAGSYEQYF
v_gene: TRBV4-2
j_gene: TRBJ2-7
abundance: few
d_gene: NA

CDR3nt: TGTGCCAGTAGCCGGGACAGGGGAGGAAATGGCTACACCTTC
CDR3aa: CASSRDRGGNGYTF
v_gene: TRBV19
j_gene: TRBJ1-2
abundance: NA
d_gene: TRBD1

CDR3nt: TGTGCCAGCAGCGGCAGGGGGCGCGGTGACACTGAAGCTTTCTTT
CDR3aa: CASSGRGRGDTEAFF
v_gene: TRBV2
j_gene: TRBJ1-1
abundance: NA
d_gene: TRBD1

CDR3nt: TGTGCCACCAGTGATCATGCAGGTGGGGAGCAGTTCTTC
CDR3aa: CATSDHAGGEQFF
v_gene: TRBV24-1
j_gene: TRBJ2-1
abundance: NA
d_gene: NA

CDR3nt: TGTGCCAGCAGCTTAGGAGGGTGGGACAGGGTAAAGAACACTGAAGCTTTCTTT
CDR3aa: CASSLGGWDRVKNTEAFF
v_gene: TRBV11-2
j_gene: TRBJ1-1
abundance: NA
d_gene: TRBD1

CDR3nt: TGTGCCAGTAAGCGGCTTGGCGGGGCCACAGATACGCAGTATTTT
CDR3aa: CASKRLGGATDTQYF
v_gene: TRBV19
j_gene: TRBJ2-3
abundance: NA
d_gene: NA

CDR3nt: TGTGCCAGCAAGGTGACACCGGGACAGGGAGATGAAAAACTGTTTTTT
CDR3aa: CASKVTPGQGDEKLFF
v_gene: TRBV28
j_gene: TRBJ1-4
abundance: once
d_gene: TRBD1

CDR3nt: TGTGCCAGTAGCTCCGGGACAGTCGCCTCACCCCTCCACTTT
CDR3aa: CASSSGTVASPLHF
v_gene: TRBV19
j_gene: TRBJ1-6
abundance: NA
d_gene: TRBD1

CDR3nt: TGTGCCAGTACGAACAGGGTCGCCACCGGGGAGCTGTTTTTT
CDR3aa: CASTNRVATGELFF
v_gene: TRBV28
j_gene: TRBJ2-2
abundance: NA
d_gene: NA

CDR3nt: TGTGCCAGCAGCTCAAACCCGGGACTAGGCGACAATGAGCAGTTCTTC
CDR3aa: CASSSNPGLGDNEQFF
v_gene: TRBV11-2
j_gene: TRBJ2-1
abundance: NA
d_gene: TRBD2

CDR3nt: TGTGCCAGTAGTCGGACCGGGAGGGAAAACATTCAGTACTTC
CDR3aa: CASSRTGRENIQYF
v_gene: TRBV19
j_gene: TRBJ2-4
abundance: NA
d_gene: TRBD2

CDR3nt: TGTGCCACCAGTGATTCAGGGACTAGCGGGAGAAAAGAGACCCAGTACTTC
CDR3aa: CATSDSGTSGRKETQYF
v_gene: TRBV24-1
j_gene: TRBJ2-5
abundance: few
d_gene: TRBD2

CDR3nt: TGCGCCAGCAGCCCAATGGACGTGGCCGCGGGGGGCTACACCTTC
CDR3aa: CASSPMDVAAGGYTF
v_gene: TRBV4-1
j_gene: TRBJ1-2
abundance: NA
d_gene: NA

CDR3nt: TGTGCCAGCAGCTCCACAAGTCTAGCGGGGGGGCGATACAATGAGCAGTTCTTC
CDR3aa: CASSSTSLAGGRYNEQFF
v_gene: TRBV11-2
j_gene: TRBJ2-1
abundance: NA
d_gene: TRBD2

CDR3nt: TGTGCCAGCAATAAGTTAGGACAGACCTACTATGGCTACACCTTC
CDR3aa: CASNKLGQTYYGYTF
v_gene: TRBV6-5
j_gene: TRBJ1-2
abundance: NA
d_gene: NA

CDR3nt: TGTGCCAGCAGTCAACCGGGACACCTGAATGAAAAACTGTTTTTT
CDR3aa: CASSQPGHLNEKLFF
v_gene: TRBV6-5
j_gene: TRBJ1-4
abundance: NA
d_gene: NA

CDR3nt: TGTGCCAGCAGTCCTAAAGGGGGATTAGCCAAAAACATTCAGTACTTC
CDR3aa: CASSPKGGLAKNIQYF
v_gene: TRBV21-1
j_gene: TRBJ2-4
abundance: NA
d_gene: NA

CDR3nt: TGTGCCAGCCTCAGGGGCGGTACAGGGACGTCGGGATCCTACAATGAGCAGTTCTTC
CDR3aa: CASLRGGTGTSGSYNEQFF
v_gene: TRBV21-1
j_gene: TRBJ2-1
abundance: NA
d_gene: NA

CDR3nt: TGTGCCAGCAGCCCCGGGGGGGGGCCGGGCGAGCAGTACTTC
CDR3aa: CASSPGGGPGEQYF
v_gene: TRBV28
j_gene: TRBJ2-7
abundance: NA
d_gene: TRBD2

CDR3nt: TGTGCCAGCAGCTTAGACAGGGGTGGTGGCTACACCTTC
CDR3aa: CASSLDRGGGYTF
v_gene: TRBV7-2
j_gene: TRBJ1-2
abundance: NA
d_gene: TRBD1

CDR3nt: TGTGCCAGCAGTAAAGGCGGGGGGGGTATCGCTGAAGCTTTCTTT
CDR3aa: CASSKGGGGIAEAFF
v_gene: TRBV6-4
j_gene: TRBJ1-1
abundance: NA
d_gene: NA

CDR3nt: TGTGCCAGCAGCCTCGCGGGACAGGGTCTGTACGAGCAGTACTTC
CDR3aa: CASSLAGQGLYEQYF
v_gene: TRBV11-2
j_gene: TRBJ2-7
abundance: once
d_gene: TRBD1

CDR3nt: TGTGCCAGCAGACGGGAGAGGGGTGCTGGGGCCAACGTCCTGACTTTC
CDR3aa: CASRRERGAGANVLTF
v_gene: TRBV7-3
j_gene: TRBJ2-6
abundance: NA
d_gene: NA

CDR3nt: TGTGCCAGCAGTTCGGGCGGGGGAACTGAAGCTTTCTTT
CDR3aa: CASSSGGGTEAFF
v_gene: TRBV28
j_gene: TRBJ1-1
abundance: NA
d_gene: NA

CDR3nt: TGTGCCAGCAGTCTCGGACAGGGTGGTGGCTACACCTTC
CDR3aa: CASSLGQGGGYTF
v_gene: TRBV6-5
j_gene: TRBJ1-2
abundance: NA
d_gene: TRBD1

CDR3nt: TGTGCCAGCAGCTTGATCGGCGGGATTCCTGTGAATACGCAGTATTTT
CDR3aa: CASSLIGGIPVNTQYF
v_gene: TRBV5-4
j_gene: TRBJ2-3
abundance: NA
d_gene: NA

CDR3nt: TGTGCCAGCAGCTCCGGACTAGCGGGAGAAGAGCAGTTCTTC
CDR3aa: CASSSGLAGEEQFF
v_gene: TRBV7-3
j_gene: TRBJ2-1
abundance: NA
d_gene: TRBD2

CDR3nt: TGTGCCAGCAGCCAACCCTCCGAGGAGACCCAGTACTTC
CDR3aa: CASSQPSEETQYF
v_gene: TRBV4-2
j_gene: TRBJ2-5
abundance: once
d_gene: NA

CDR3nt: TGTGCTAGTGGTTCTCCAGGGGGGACTGAAGCTTTCTTT
CDR3aa: CASGSPGGTEAFF
v_gene: TRBV12-5
j_gene: TRBJ1-1
abundance: NA
d_gene: TRBD1

CDR3nt: TGTGCCAGCAGCAACCCCAGCGGCCAAACCTATAATTCACCCCTCCACTTT
CDR3aa: CASSNPSGQTYNSPLHF
v_gene: TRBV21-1
j_gene: TRBJ1-6
abundance: NA
d_gene: NA

CDR3nt: TGTGCCAGCAGCCCCCAGAGGAGTGGAGCTTTCTTT
CDR3aa: CASSPQRSGAFF
v_gene: TRBV6-5
j_gene: TRBJ1-1
abundance: NA
d_gene: NA

CDR3nt: TGTGCCAGCTCACCGCCACAGTTAGCCAAAAACATTCAGTACTTC
CDR3aa: CASSPPQLAKNIQYF
v_gene: TRBV18
j_gene: TRBJ2-4
abundance: NA
d_gene: NA

CDR3nt: TGTGCCACCAGTGATGCAGGGGCGGGCAATCAGCCCCAGCATTTT
CDR3aa: CATSDAGAGNQPQHF
v_gene: TRBV24-1
j_gene: TRBJ1-5
abundance: NA
d_gene: NA

CDR3nt: TGTGCCTGGAATAGGGACAGGCCCTATGGCTACACCTTC
CDR3aa: CAWNRDRPYGYTF
v_gene: TRBV30
j_gene: TRBJ1-2
abundance: NA
d_gene: TRBD1